The entry below gives a single T cell receptor (beta chain) sequence along with its context. This clonotype has just one count. It lacks a known antigen. Since a much larger clone is just one base distant, this may be a read error. TCR beta CDR3 regions were amplified from RNA transcripts. The first round of RT-PCR for the TCR CDR3 was performed with the HTBI primer set and the Qiagen OneStep RT-PCR kit. Libraries were constructed in a second round of multiplex PCR, after which size selection and purification were carried out. Paired-end sequencing of the libraries was performed with 100 bp reads on an Illumina HiSeq2000. The authors' analysis ran thus. Raw data were processed with SOAPnuke, discarding reads with adapters, uncalled bases, mean Phred below 15, or no exact constant-primer or identifier match. High-quality paired reads were merged using COPE v1.2.5, and each unique nucleotide sequence was defined as a clonotype. MiTCR v1.1 was used to align the clonotypes against IMGT TRBV, TRBD and TRBJ reference segments. Analysis was restricted to V-J combinations with a frequency above 0.0001, which covered approximately 99% of repertoires. The TCS score was defined as the ratio of F50 (clonal expansion) to E x V (chaos), calculated using BLOSUM62-based TCRdist between CDR3 peptides within each V-J. Welch's t-statistics and random forest reduced 514 V-J features to roughly 13, which were used in a naive Bayes classifier (R e1071). TCRdb reprocessed the public reads (quality trimming at Q25 with fastp, clone calling with MiXCR) and kept in-frame beta chains. Every entry covers one CDR3 protein and lists the most common genes and DNA from its rows. What appears here as the V and J calls and clone size reflects TCRdb's work, not the paper's. The sample table lists 730,000 or so distinct CDR3 sequences, approximately 18% of them with a count of one. The top ten clonotypes cover around 15% of the sample.

The sample belongs to a study of T cells in Graves' hyperthyroidism and ophthalmopathy (dated by TCRdb to between 2019 and 2020). Regarding the complete study: Peripheral blood samples were taken at initial diagnosis, before any treatment was given. A discovery cohort of about 100 patients, about 43 with Graves' ophthalmopathy and 57 with stable Graves' hyperthyroidism, was used to find distinguishing TCR V-J signatures. Whether ophthalmopathy could be predicted prospectively was tested in an independent validation cohort made up of roughly 19 hyperthyroidism patients plus 17 patients who later progressed to ophthalmopathy. The 100 or so discovery patients were randomly split 7:3 into training and test sets. Thyroid tissue and blood T-cell repertoires from several Graves' hyperthyroidism patients were also compared in the study. After blood sampling, hyperthyroidism patients were treated with methimazole at a starting dose of 30 mg daily, and ophthalmopathy patients were treated with high-dose intravenous methylprednisolone. TCR Vbeta CDR3 sequencing of around 130 peripheral blood samples (43 ophthalmopathy, roughly 72 hyperthyroidism and around 17 progressor patients) is reported in the paper.

CDR1 is given as SGHRS and CDR2 as YFSETQ, both from the germline V gene. Unmatched junction bases come to 3, with V trimmed by 0 bases and J by 1 base. Measured from the cysteine to the phenylalanine, the CDR3 is 16 residues long. Just CDR3 DNA is preserved here, 48 bases in frame from base 1. On the study overall, not on this receptor specifically: Most expanded thyroid clonotypes (frequency above 0.001) were also detected in blood, suggesting blood repertoires may reflect thyroid immune responses. Sample size was not statistically predetermined, and blinding of investigators to group allocation was not performed. In cross-validation, a model built on a 13 V-J signature told ophthalmopathy apart from stable hyperthyroidism with 85% to 90% sensitivity and around 83% specificity, and in testing the same model reached 80%/75%. In validation, progression to ophthalmopathy was predicted by the model with 70% to 71% sensitivity and roughly 72% specificity, a median of around 5.9 months before onset.

Hyperthyroidism patients were newly diagnosed, with disease duration under 2 months, and aged 18 to 65 years. Patients with uncontrolled infections, other autoimmune diseases, pregnancy or lactation were excluded. Diagnoses were based on clinical symptoms, serum thyroxine and TRAb, thyroid ultrasound and orbital computed tomography. For progressor patients, blood was drawn at the first diagnosis of hyperthyroidism, before any ophthalmopathy symptoms had appeared. PBMCs were isolated from about 9 ml of fresh peripheral blood by Ficoll-Paque density gradient centrifugation. Patients classed as progressors first received a Graves' hyperthyroidism diagnosis and then went on to develop ophthalmopathy during follow-up. Total RNA was extracted with Trizol reagent, and quality was checked on an Agilent 2100 Bioanalyzer.

The sequence joins TRBV5-1 to TRBJ2-2, and 7 bases in between align with TRBD1. The clonotype was recovered from a woman between 45 and 65 years old with Graves' hyperthyroidism that later progressed to Graves' ophthalmopathy. The sample comprised blood. The sequenced DNA is TGCGCCAGCAGCTTGGCCCGGACAGGGAACACCGGGGAGCTGTTTTTT. Its coded protein is CASSLARTGNTGELFF.